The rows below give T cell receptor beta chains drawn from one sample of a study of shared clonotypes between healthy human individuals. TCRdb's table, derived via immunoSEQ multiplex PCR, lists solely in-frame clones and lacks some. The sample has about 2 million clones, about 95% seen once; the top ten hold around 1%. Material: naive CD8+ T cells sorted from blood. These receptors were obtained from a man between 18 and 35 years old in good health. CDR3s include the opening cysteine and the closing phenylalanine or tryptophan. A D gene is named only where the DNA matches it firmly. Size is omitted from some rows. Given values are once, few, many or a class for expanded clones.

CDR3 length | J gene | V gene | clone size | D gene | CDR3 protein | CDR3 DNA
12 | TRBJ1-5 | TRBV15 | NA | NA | CATSIFYEPQHF | TGTGCCACCAGCATATTCTATGAGCCCCAGCATTTT
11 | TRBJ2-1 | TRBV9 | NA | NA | CASSTLGEQFF | TGTGCCAGCAGCACCCTCGGGGAGCAGTTCTTC
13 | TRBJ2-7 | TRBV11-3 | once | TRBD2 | CASSLGLANEQYF | TGTGCCAGCAGCTTGGGACTAGCGAACGAGCAGTACTTC
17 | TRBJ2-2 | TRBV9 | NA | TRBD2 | CASSNTSSGVITGELFF | TGTGCCAGCAGTAACACTTCTAGCGGGGTGATCACCGGGGAGCTGTTTTTT
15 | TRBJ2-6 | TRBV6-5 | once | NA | CASSGGNSGANVLTF | TGTGCCAGCAGTGGAGGGAACTCTGGGGCCAACGTCCTGACTTTC
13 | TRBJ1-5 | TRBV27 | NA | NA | CASSFSLDQPQHF | TGTGCCAGCAGTTTCTCCCTCGATCAGCCCCAGCATTTT
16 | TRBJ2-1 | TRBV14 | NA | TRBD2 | CASSTRTSGNYNEQFF | TGTGCCAGCAGTACGCGGACTAGCGGGAACTACAATGAGCAGTTCTTC
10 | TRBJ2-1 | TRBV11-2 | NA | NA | CASSDNEQFF | TGTGCCAGCAGCGATAATGAGCAGTTCTTC
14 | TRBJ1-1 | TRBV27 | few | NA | CASSPRTVHTEAFF | TGTGCCAGCAGTCCTCGGACCGTTCACACTGAAGCTTTCTTT
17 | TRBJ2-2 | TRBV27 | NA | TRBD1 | CASSLGPGTGDTGELFF | TGTGCCAGCAGTTTAGGACCCGGGACAGGAGACACCGGGGAGCTGTTTTTT
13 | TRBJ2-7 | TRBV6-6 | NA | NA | CASTYLSGREQYF | TGTGCCAGCACCTACCTTAGCGGAAGGGAGCAGTACTTC
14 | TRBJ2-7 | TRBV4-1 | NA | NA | CASSQTGLYYEQYF | TGCGCCAGCAGCCAAACAGGTCTTTACTACGAGCAGTACTTC
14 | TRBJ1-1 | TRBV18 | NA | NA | CASSPWGLNTEAFF | TGTGCCAGCTCACCCTGGGGCTTGAACACTGAAGCTTTCTTT
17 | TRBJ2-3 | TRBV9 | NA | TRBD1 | CASSILTGVGSADTQYF | TGTGCCAGCAGCATCCTGACAGGGGTTGGTTCGGCAGATACGCAGTATTTT
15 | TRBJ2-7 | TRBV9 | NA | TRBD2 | CASSPTLAADYEQYF | TGTGCCAGCAGCCCTACCCTAGCGGCCGACTACGAGCAGTACTTC
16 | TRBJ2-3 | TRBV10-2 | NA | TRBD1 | CASSDRQGMGTDTQYF | TGCGCCAGCAGTGATCGACAGGGGATGGGGACAGATACGCAGTATTTT
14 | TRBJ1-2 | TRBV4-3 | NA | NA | CASSQAQGWYGYTF | TGCGCCAGCAGCCAAGCCCAGGGTTGGTATGGCTACACCTTC
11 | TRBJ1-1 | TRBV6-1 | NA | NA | CASSYGTEAFF | TGTGCCAGCAGTTATGGGACTGAAGCTTTCTTT
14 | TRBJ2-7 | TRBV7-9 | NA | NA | CASSLGPGAYEQYF | TGTGCCAGCAGCCTGGGGCCAGGGGCCTACGAGCAGTACTTC